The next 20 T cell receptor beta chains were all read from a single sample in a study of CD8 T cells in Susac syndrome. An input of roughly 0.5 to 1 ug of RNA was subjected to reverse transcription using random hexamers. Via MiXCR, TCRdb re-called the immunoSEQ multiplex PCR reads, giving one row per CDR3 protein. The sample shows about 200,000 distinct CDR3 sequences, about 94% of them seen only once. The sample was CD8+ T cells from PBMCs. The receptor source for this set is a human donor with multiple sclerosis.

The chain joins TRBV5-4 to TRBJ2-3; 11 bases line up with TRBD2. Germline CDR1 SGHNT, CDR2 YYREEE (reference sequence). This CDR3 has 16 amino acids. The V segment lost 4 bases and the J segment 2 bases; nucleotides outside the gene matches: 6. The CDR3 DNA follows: TGTGCCAGCAGCGATAGACTAGCGGGGCTCACAGATACGCAGTATTTT. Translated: CASSDRLAGLTDTQYF. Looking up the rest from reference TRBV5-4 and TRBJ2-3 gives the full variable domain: ETGVTQSPTHLIKTRGQQVTLRCSSQSGHNTVSWYQQALGQGPQFIFQYYREEENGRGNFPPRFSGLQFPNYSSELNVNALELDDSALYLCASSDRLAGLTDTQYFGPGTRLTVL.

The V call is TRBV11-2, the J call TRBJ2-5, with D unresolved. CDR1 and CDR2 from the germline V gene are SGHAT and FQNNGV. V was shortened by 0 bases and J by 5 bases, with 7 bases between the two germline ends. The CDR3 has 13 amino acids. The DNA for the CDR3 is TGTGCCAGCAGCTTAGATCCGTGGGAGACCCAGTACTTC. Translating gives CASSLDPWETQYF.

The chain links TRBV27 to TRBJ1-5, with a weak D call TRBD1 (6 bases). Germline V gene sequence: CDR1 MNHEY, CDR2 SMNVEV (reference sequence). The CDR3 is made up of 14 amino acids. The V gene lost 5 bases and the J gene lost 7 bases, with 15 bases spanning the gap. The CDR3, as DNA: TGTGCCAGCAGTCCCGGGGTGGGGGGCCAGCCCCAGCATTTT. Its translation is CASSPGVGGQPQHF.

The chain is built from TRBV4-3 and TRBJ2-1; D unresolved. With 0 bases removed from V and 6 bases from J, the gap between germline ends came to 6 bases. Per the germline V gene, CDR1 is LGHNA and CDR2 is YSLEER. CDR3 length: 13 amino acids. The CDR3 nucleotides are TGCGCCAGCAGCCAAGATAGGAGCAATGAGCAGTTCTTC. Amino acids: CASSQDRSNEQFF.

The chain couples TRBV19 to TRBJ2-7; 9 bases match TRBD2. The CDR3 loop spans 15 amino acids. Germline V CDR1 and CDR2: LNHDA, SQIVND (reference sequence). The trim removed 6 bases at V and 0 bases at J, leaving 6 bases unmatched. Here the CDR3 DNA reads TGTGCCAGTAGATCCAGCGGGGGGCGCTCCTACGAGCAGTACTTC. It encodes CASRSSGGRSYEQYF.

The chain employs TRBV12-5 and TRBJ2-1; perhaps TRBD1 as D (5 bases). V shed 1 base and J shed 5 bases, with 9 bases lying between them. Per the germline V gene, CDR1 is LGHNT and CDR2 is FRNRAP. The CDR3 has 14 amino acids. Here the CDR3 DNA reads TGTGCTAGTGGTTTGGGGGGCCCAAACAATGAGCAGTTCTTC. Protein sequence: CASGLGGPNNEQFF.

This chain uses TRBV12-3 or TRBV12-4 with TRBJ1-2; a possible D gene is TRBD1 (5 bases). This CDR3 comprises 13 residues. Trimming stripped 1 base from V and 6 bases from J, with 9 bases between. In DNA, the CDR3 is TGTGCCAGCAGTTTAGGGGGGACGGATGGCTACACCTTC. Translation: CASSLGGTDGYTF.

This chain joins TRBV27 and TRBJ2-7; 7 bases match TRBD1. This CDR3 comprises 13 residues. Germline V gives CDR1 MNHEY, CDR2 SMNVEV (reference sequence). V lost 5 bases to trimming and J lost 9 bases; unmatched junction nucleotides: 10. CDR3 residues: CASSLTTGDGQYF. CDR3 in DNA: TGTGCCAGCAGTCTTACCACAGGGGACGGGCAGTACTTC.

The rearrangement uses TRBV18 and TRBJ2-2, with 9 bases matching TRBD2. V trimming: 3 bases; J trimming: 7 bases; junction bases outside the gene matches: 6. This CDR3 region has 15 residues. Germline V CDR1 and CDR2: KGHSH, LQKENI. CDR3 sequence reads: CASSPEREVDGELFF. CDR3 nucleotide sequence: TGTGCCAGCTCACCGGAGCGGGAGGTAGACGGGGAGCTGTTTTTT. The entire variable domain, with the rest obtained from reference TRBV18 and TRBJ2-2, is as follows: NAGVMQNPRHLVRRRGQEARLRCSPMKGHSHVYWYRQLPEEGLKFMVYLQKENIIDESGMPKERFSAEFPKEGPSILRIQQVVRGDSAAYFCASSPEREVDGELFFGEGSRLTVL.

CDR3 loop: CASSAGTLSEQYF. DNA for the CDR3: TGTGCCAGCAGCGCTGGGACCTTATCCGAGCAGTACTTC. The chain couples TRBV3-1 to TRBJ2-7; possibly TRBD1 or TRBD2 for D (5 bases each). V gave up 5 bases and J gave up 6 bases, with 14 bases separating them. Germline CDR1 LGHDT, CDR2 YNNKEL (reference sequence). The CDR3 spans 13 residues.

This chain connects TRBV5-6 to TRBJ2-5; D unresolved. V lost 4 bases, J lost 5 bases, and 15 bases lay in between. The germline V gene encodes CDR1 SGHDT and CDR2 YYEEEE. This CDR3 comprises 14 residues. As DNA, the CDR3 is TGTGCCAGCAGCCTGGCCGGCAGGTTGGAGACCCAGTACTTC. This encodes CASSLAGRLETQYF.

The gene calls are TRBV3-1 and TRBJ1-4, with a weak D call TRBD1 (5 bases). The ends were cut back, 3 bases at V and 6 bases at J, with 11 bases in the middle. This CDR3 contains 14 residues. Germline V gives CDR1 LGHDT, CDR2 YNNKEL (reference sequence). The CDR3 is CASSQGRLDEKLFF. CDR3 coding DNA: TGTGCCAGCAGCCAGGGACGCCTTGATGAAAAACTGTTTTTT. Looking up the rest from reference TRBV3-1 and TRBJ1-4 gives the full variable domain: DTAVSQTPKYLVTQMGNDKSIKCEQNLGHDTMYWYKQDSKKFLKIMFSYNNKELIINETVPNRFSPKSPDKAHLNLHINSLELGDSAVYFCASSQGRLDEKLFFGSGTQLSVL.

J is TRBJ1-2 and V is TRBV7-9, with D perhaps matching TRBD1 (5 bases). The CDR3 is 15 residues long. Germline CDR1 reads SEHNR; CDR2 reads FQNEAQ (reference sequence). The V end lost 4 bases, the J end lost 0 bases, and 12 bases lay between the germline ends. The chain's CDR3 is CASSSTQGPNYGYTF. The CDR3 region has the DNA TGTGCCAGCAGCTCGACGCAGGGCCCTAACTATGGCTACACCTTC.

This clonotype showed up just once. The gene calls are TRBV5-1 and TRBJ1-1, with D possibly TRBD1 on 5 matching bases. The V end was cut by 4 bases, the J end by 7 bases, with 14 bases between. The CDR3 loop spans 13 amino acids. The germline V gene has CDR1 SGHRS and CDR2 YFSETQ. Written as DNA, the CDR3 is TGCGCCAGCAGCGGGGGAACAGGAGATGAAGCTTTCTTT. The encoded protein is CASSGGTGDEAFF.

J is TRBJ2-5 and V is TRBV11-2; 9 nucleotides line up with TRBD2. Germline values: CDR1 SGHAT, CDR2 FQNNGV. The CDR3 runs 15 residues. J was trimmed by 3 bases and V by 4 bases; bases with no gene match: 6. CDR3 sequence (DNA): TGTGCCAGCAGCTCCCCCTCTAGCGGGAAAGAGACCCAGTACTTC. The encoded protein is CASSSPSSGKETQYF.

The CDR3 here is CSARDGLGLANTGEFF. Here the CDR3 DNA reads TGCAGTGCTAGAGATGGCCTGGGACTAGCAAACACCGGAGAGTTCTTC. This chain joins TRBV20-1 and TRBJ2-1; TRBD2 agrees at 9 bases. The CDR3 loop spans 16 amino acids. The germline V gene encodes CDR1 DFQATT and CDR2 SNEGSKA (reference sequence). V was pared by 0 bases and J by 14 bases, with 17 bases of the junction left unmatched.

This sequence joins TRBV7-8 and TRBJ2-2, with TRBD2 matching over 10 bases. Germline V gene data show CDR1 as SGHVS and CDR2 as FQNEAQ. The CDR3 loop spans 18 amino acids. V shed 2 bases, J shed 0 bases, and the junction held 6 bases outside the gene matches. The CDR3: CASSLRLAGPSNTGELFF. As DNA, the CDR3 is TGTGCCAGCAGCTTACGACTAGCGGGTCCCTCGAACACCGGGGAGCTGTTTTTT.

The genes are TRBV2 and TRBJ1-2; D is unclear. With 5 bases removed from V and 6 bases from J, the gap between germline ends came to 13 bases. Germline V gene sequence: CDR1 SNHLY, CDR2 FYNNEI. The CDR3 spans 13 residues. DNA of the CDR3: TGTGCCAGCAGTTTAGACCGACTGAATGGCTACACCTTC. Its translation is CASSLDRLNGYTF.

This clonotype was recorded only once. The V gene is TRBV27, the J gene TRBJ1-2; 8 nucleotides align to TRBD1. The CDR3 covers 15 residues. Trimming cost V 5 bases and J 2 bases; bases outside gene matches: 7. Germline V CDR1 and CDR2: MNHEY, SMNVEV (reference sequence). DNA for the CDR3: TGTGCCAGCAGTCCTCCAGGGGGCACCAACTATGGCTACACCTTC. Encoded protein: CASSPPGGTNYGYTF.

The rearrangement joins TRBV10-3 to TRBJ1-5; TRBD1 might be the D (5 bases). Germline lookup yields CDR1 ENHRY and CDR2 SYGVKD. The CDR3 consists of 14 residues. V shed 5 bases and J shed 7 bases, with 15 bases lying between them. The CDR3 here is CAISRDGWGQPQHF. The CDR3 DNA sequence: TGTGCCATCAGTCGGGACGGCTGGGGGCAGCCCCAGCATTTT.